The 31 T cell receptor beta chains below were found in one sample sequenced in a study of T-cell memory formation after mild COVID-19. TCRdb ran MiXCR on the 5' RACE reads and lists one entry per CDR3 protein. Of about 340,000 distinct CDR3 sequences listed, approximately 12% are singletons. The specimen sequenced was PBMCs or a T cell subset sorted from them (not recorded which). These TCRs come from a man younger than 30 who had mild COVID-19 (a few samples of this study predate the infection). Cell type and time point are not known.

Only a few counts were recorded for this clonotype. The genes are TRBV5-4 and TRBJ2-3; TRBD2 matches at 8 bases. V dropped 1 base and J dropped 2; count of bases not matched to a gene: 6. Germline V gene lookup returns CDR1 SGHNT and CDR2 YYREEE (reference sequence). The CDR3 is 16 amino acids. CDR3 protein: CASSLLLAEHTDTQYF. The DNA of the CDR3 is TGTGCCAGCAGCTTGTTACTAGCGGAGCACACAGATACGCAGTATTTT. Looking up the rest from reference TRBV5-4 and TRBJ2-3 gives the full variable domain: ETGVTQSPTHLIKTRGQQVTLRCSSQSGHNTVSWYQQALGQGPQFIFQYYREEENGRGNFPPRFSGLQFPNYSSELNVNALELDDSALYLCASSLLLAEHTDTQYFGPGTRLTVL.

This clonotype was seen more than once but under ten times. The chain has TRBV30 and TRBJ2-3; D remains unclear. The germline V gene encodes CDR1 GTSNPN and CDR2 SVGIG (reference sequence). Trimming cost V 2 bases and J 2 bases, with 8 bases left between them. The CDR3 runs to 13 residues. The CDR3 here is CAWSTATTDTQYF. In DNA form, the CDR3 reads TGTGCCTGGAGTACGGCGACCACAGATACGCAGTATTTT.

In this sample, this clonotype turned up a few times. The V and J genes are TRBV5-1 and TRBJ2-5; TRBD1 matches at 9 bases. The V segment lost 0 bases and the J segment 5 bases; nucleotides outside the gene matches: 5. From germline, CDR1 is SGHRS and CDR2 YFSETQ. The CDR3 covers 15 residues. CDR3 DNA sequence: TGCGCCAGCAGCTTGGCCGGGACAGGGCTGGAGACCCAGTACTTC. Protein product: CASSLAGTGLETQYF.

The chain links TRBV12-3 or TRBV12-4 to TRBJ2-1; D might be TRBD1 or TRBD2, each matching 5 bases. The CDR3 runs 16 residues. Trimming removed 5 bases at V and 2 bases at J, with 16 bases between. This CDR3 is CASSRTGTVPYNEQFF. DNA for the CDR3: TGTGCCAGCAGTCGAACCGGGACCGTACCCTACAATGAGCAGTTCTTC.

The J gene is TRBJ2-3, the V gene TRBV27, with D unclear. Trimming took 2 bases from V and 4 from J, leaving 13 bases between them. The CDR3 extends over 15 amino acids. Looked up from germline, CDR1 is MNHEY and CDR2 is SMNVEV (reference sequence). The CDR3 DNA reads TGTGCCAGCAGTTTACCGGGTGTTCTCCCAGATACGCAGTATTTT. This gives the protein CASSLPGVLPDTQYF.

This clonotype was seen just once. The gene calls are TRBV7-6 and TRBJ2-2; TRBD2 aligns across 8 bases. Unmatched junction bases numbered 7, after V lost 0 bases and J lost 1 base. Germline CDR1 is SGHVS and CDR2 is FNYEAQ. CDR3 length: 18 residues. CDR3 bases: TGTGCCAGCAGCTTAGCGTCTAGCGGGCTACTGAACACCGGGGAGCTGTTTTTT. This encodes CASSLASSGLLNTGELFF.

This clonotype was detected only a few times. V gene TRBV12-5 combines with J gene TRBJ2-7; maybe TRBD1 (6 bases). The CDR3 is made up of 16 amino acids. The V and J ends lost 2 bases and 3 bases respectively, with 17 bases between them. Per germline, CDR1 LGHNT and CDR2 FRNRAP. CDR3 sequence reads: CASGLSLSTGIYEQYF. In nucleotides, the CDR3 is TGTGCTAGTGGTTTGTCCCTCTCAACAGGGATCTACGAGCAGTACTTC.

In its sample, this clonotype was seen a few times. V and J are TRBV7-9 and TRBJ2-1; the match to TRBD2 covers 7 bases. The CDR3 runs 16 residues. V lost 0 bases, J lost 8 bases, and 10 bases stayed unmatched. In germline, CDR1 is SEHNR, CDR2 FQNEAQ (reference sequence). CDR3 loop: CASSLASSGEFHEQFF. CDR3 nucleotides: TGTGCCAGCAGCTTAGCGTCCAGCGGGGAGTTCCATGAGCAGTTCTTC.

This rearrangement joins TRBV5-5 to TRBJ2-7; no clear D. CDR1 and CDR2 from the germline V gene are SGHKS and YYEKEE (reference sequence). CDR3 size: 14 residues. The V and J ends lost 0 bases and 4 bases respectively, with 11 bases between them. The CDR3 protein is CASSLVDGTYEQYV. In DNA form, the CDR3 reads TGTGCCAGCAGCTTGGTGGACGGTACGTACGAGCAGTACGTC.

The J gene is TRBJ2-2, the V gene TRBV4-3; D gene ambiguous. Trimming removed 3 bases at V and 4 bases at J, with 9 bases between. The CDR3 contains 14 residues. CDR1 is LGHNA, CDR2 YSLEER, per germline. The chain's CDR3 is CASSHVGFTGELFF. The CDR3 DNA sequence: TGCGCCAGCAGCCATGTAGGATTCACCGGGGAGCTGTTTTTT.

This clonotype showed up just a few times. The rearrangement uses TRBV12-3 or TRBV12-4 and TRBJ1-1; D remains ambiguous. The CDR3 has 14 amino acids. Trimming stripped 4 bases from V and 1 base from J, with 10 bases between. CDR3 DNA: TGTGCCAGCAGTTCAGGTCTCTCGAACACTGAAGCTTTCTTT. Its protein product is CASSSGLSNTEAFF.

This clonotype has only a few counts. The chain combines TRBV6-1 with TRBJ2-3, with D tentatively TRBD1 (6 bases). This CDR3 is built from 15 residues. Looked up from germline, CDR1 is MNHNS and CDR2 is SASEGT. Between the trimmed V and J ends, which lost 8 bases and 3 bases, there was a span of 18 bases. The CDR3: CASDYRVPGTDTQYF. CDR3 DNA: TGTGCCAGCGACTACAGGGTCCCCGGAACAGATACGCAGTATTTT.

V usage is TRBV6-5 and J usage is TRBJ2-1; the match to TRBD2 covers 10 bases. From germline, CDR1 is MNHEY and CDR2 SVGAGI. The CDR3 runs to 16 residues. V trimming: 4 bases; J trimming: 6 bases; junction bases outside the gene matches: 9. The CDR3 DNA follows: TGTGCCAGCAGTTCACCTAGCGGGGGCCGAGGCAATGAGCAGTTCTTC. It encodes CASSSPSGGRGNEQFF.

Notes on this clonotype: The junction does not match germline at one end; this may be a read error. This chain connects TRBV4-3 to TRBJ1-4; D is undetermined. The CDR3 loop spans 12 amino acids. CDR1 is LGHNA, CDR2 YSLEER, per germline. The CDR3 region is CASSQSGRGPIF. DNA for the CDR3: TGCGCCAGCAGCCAATCAGGTCGGGGTCCGATTTTT.

This clonotype appeared a few times. The V gene is TRBV4-3, the J gene TRBJ2-2; 13 bases are shared with TRBD2. Trimming removed 3 bases from V and 6 bases from J; junction bases left unmatched: 4. The CDR3 has 16 amino acids. Germline CDR1 is LGHNA and CDR2 is YSLEER. The CDR3 protein is CASSQELAGGPGELFF. The CDR3 DNA reads as TGCGCCAGCAGCCAGGAACTAGCGGGGGGGCCCGGGGAGCTGTTTTTT.

CDR3 residues: CASRIGSTSGNTIYF. In DNA form, the CDR3 reads TGTGCCAGCCGTATAGGCAGCACCTCTGGAAACACCATATATTTT. V gene TRBV6-5 combines with J gene TRBJ1-3; D is ambiguous. Germline-derived CDR1 and CDR2 are MNHEY and SVGAGI. The CDR3 extends over 15 amino acids. The V gene lost 8 bases and the J gene lost 0 bases, with 14 bases spanning the gap.

This clonotype occurred a few times. The chain carries TRBV5-5 and TRBJ2-2; 9 bases agree with TRBD1. In germline, CDR1 is SGHKS, CDR2 YYEKEE (reference sequence). The CDR3 has 14 amino acids. The V segment lost 4 bases and the J segment 11 bases; nucleotides outside the gene matches: 9. Here the CDR3 DNA reads TGTGCCAGCAGCGAGGGACAGGGAGTCCTAGAGCTGTTTTTT. Protein sequence: CASSEGQGVLELFF.

The sample holds a few counts of this clonotype. The gene calls are TRBV6-2 or TRBV6-3 and TRBJ2-5, with D perhaps matching TRBD2 (6 bases). V was shortened by 4 bases and J by 5 bases, with 17 bases between the two germline ends. The CDR3 spans 15 residues. Per germline, CDR1 MNHEY and CDR2 SVGEGT. CDR3 nucleotide sequence: TGTGCCAGCAGTTGGACGGGCGGGGCCGGGGAGACCCAGTACTTC. It codes for CASSWTGGAGETQYF.

This clonotype was detected a few times. The chain joins TRBV3-1 to TRBJ2-7; tentative D call: TRBD2 (6 bases). The CDR3 runs 14 residues. Trimming stripped 5 bases from V and 7 bases from J, with 18 bases between. CDR1 and CDR2 (germline): LGHDT, YNNKEL (reference sequence). The chain's CDR3 is CASSKSELAGEQYV. DNA for the CDR3: TGTGCCAGCAGCAAATCGGAACTGGCGGGGGAGCAGTACGTC.

The gene calls are TRBV9 and TRBJ1-1; D not certain. Germline CDR1 reads SGDLS; CDR2 reads YYNGEE. The V and J ends lost 0 bases and 0 bases respectively, with 15 bases between them. This CDR3 contains 17 residues. CDR3 in amino acids: CASSVESGLVMNTEAFF. CDR3 coding DNA: TGTGCCAGCAGCGTAGAATCCGGCTTGGTTATGAACACTGAAGCTTTCTTT.

This clonotype has ten or more counts. The gene calls are TRBV5-1 and TRBJ2-3; 11 nucleotides agree with TRBD1. Germline lookup yields CDR1 SGHRS and CDR2 YFSETQ. The CDR3 is made up of 15 amino acids. The junction had 4 bases not matched to a gene; V was cut back by 4 bases and J by 3 bases. CDR3 nucleotides: TGCGCCAGCAGCAGTGGGACAGGGGGGACAGATACGCAGTATTTT. Translation: CASSSGTGGTDTQYF.

The CDR3 sequence is CASSARQGEGEKLFF. The CDR3 bases are TGTGCCAGCAGTGCGAGACAGGGCGAGGGAGAAAAACTGTTTTTT. The chain links TRBV25-1 to TRBJ1-4; TRBD1 aligns across 7 bases. CDR3 length: 15 amino acids. The V and J ends lost 4 bases and 8 bases, in that order; junction bases with no gene match: 10. Germline V gene lookup returns CDR1 MGHDK and CDR2 SYGVNS.

The chain couples TRBV6-1 to TRBJ2-1, with D unresolved. This CDR3 has 13 residues. Germline-derived CDR1 and CDR2 are MNHNS and SASEGT. V was shortened by 7 bases and J by 4 bases, with 11 bases between the two germline ends. CDR3 region: CASTSDSYNEQFF. The CDR3 DNA follows: TGTGCCAGCACCTCCGATTCTTACAATGAGCAGTTCTTC.

This clonotype was found a few times. The chain joins TRBV29-1 to TRBJ2-3, with D perhaps being TRBD1 or TRBD2 (5 bases each). Germline V CDR1 and CDR2: SQVTM, ANQGSEA. The CDR3 is 13 residues long. V dropped 5 bases and J dropped 1 base, with 10 bases sitting between them. The CDR3 reads CSVTQGGTDTQYF. The CDR3 DNA reads TGCAGCGTTACCCAGGGAGGCACAGATACGCAGTATTTT.

This clonotype was counted only a few times. The V call is TRBV5-1, the J call TRBJ1-4; TRBD1 might be the D (5 bases). In germline, CDR1 is SGHRS, CDR2 YFSETQ. V lost 4 bases and J 8 bases, leaving 18 bases between the germline ends. This CDR3 has 15 residues. The DNA for the CDR3 is TGCGCCAGCAGCCCCCGGCCCCTAGGGGACGAAAAACTGTTTTTT. It is translated as CASSPRPLGDEKLFF. Complete variable domain (other parts from reference TRBV5-1 and TRBJ1-4): KAGVTQTPRYLIKTRGQQVTLSCSPISGHRSVSWYQQTPGQGLQFLFEYFSETQRNKGNFPGRFSGRQFSNSRSEMNVSTLELGDSALYLCASSPRPLGDEKLFFGSGTQLSVL.

This clonotype was detected only a few times. The genes are TRBV13 and TRBJ2-1; D gene uncertain. This CDR3 has 12 amino acids. Trimming removed 5 bases from V and 8 bases from J, with 10 bases in between. Germline loops: CDR1 PRHDT, CDR2 FYEKMQ (reference sequence). The CDR3 is CASSRRAYEQFF. The CDR3 DNA is TGTGCCAGCAGCCGGAGAGCTTATGAGCAGTTCTTC.

The V and J genes are TRBV29-1 and TRBJ2-3, with D maybe TRBD1 (6 bases). CDR3 length: 13 residues. The V gene's germline CDR1 is SQVTM and CDR2 ANQGSEA. Trimming took 5 bases from V and 4 from J, leaving 13 bases between them. The CDR3: CSVPGQLSDTQYF. CDR3 sequence (DNA): TGCAGCGTTCCCGGACAGTTATCAGATACGCAGTATTTT.

This clonotype was counted only a few times. The V call is TRBV6-2 or TRBV6-3, the J call TRBJ1-2; 7 positions match TRBD1. J gave up 4 bases and V 10 bases, and 9 bases lay outside the gene matches. The CDR3 has 13 amino acids. Germline CDR1 reads MNHEY; CDR2 reads SVGEGT. CDR3 loop: CATSDREIYGYTF. The CDR3, as DNA: TGTGCCACCTCCGACAGGGAAATCTATGGCTACACCTTC.

This clonotype was seen many times. The J gene is TRBJ2-7, the V gene TRBV6-5, with D tentatively TRBD1 (5 bases). The CDR3 is 14 amino acids. Trimming pared 3 bases from V and 2 bases from J, leaving 11 bases between. Germline assignment: CDR1 MNHEY and CDR2 SVGAGI. CDR3 coding DNA: TGTGCCAGCAGTTATGGGGCGGACGCCTACGAGCAGTACTTC. This codes for CASSYGADAYEQYF.

This clonotype was seen a handful of times. The chain employs TRBV29-1 and TRBJ2-5; 10 bases line up with TRBD1. Germline trimming cut 5 bases from V and 4 bases from J; bases unmatched to any gene: 4. In germline, CDR1 is SQVTM, CDR2 ANQGSEA. The CDR3 runs 13 residues. The CDR3 DNA follows: TGCAGCGTTCAGACAGGGGGCGGAGAGACCCAGTACTTC. Amino acids: CSVQTGGGETQYF.

CDR3 bases: TGTGCCAGCAGCCCCTGGATCGGTGAGACCCAGTACTTC. It is translated as CASSPWIGETQYF. This chain links TRBV7-2 with TRBJ2-5; D is unresolved. Trimming left V 5 bases short and J 5 bases short, with 12 bases between. The CDR3 length is 13 residues. The V gene's germline CDR1 is SGHTA and CDR2 FQGNSA.